This TCR beta chain was profiled in a study of regulatory T cells in long-lasting Graves disease. About the research overall: Positivity for TSH receptor antibodies plus over 5 years of antithyroid drugs meant persistent Graves' disease. Findings and limits, study-wide: Sharing of public clonotypes was greater in persistent patients (around 2,500) than in new patients (almost 1,000).

Germline loops: CDR1 SGHTA, CDR2 FQGNSA. The CDR3 has 16 residues. V shed 1 base, J shed 6 bases, and the junction held 10 bases outside the gene matches. Through Arm-PCR of CDR3 regions and iRepertoire HTBI primers, TCR beta libraries were built. In the study's own analysis: Identified across the samples were over 50 TRBV segments and 13 to 15 TRBJ segments. TCRdb redid the calling of the multiplex PCR reads with MiXCR, one entry per CDR3 protein. None of the V and J calls come from the authors' own analysis; TCRdb made them. The sample carries 300,000 to 500,000 distinct CDR3 sequences, about 20% recorded once. About this clonotype: Its antigen is undetermined.

Indicated time point: persistent/refractory GD, antithyroid drugs over 5 years with positive TRAb. PBMC-derived RNA was used for the TCR library. V gene TRBV7-2 combines with J gene TRBJ2-7, with TRBD1 identical over 9 bases. This TCR was sampled from a female donor with Graves disease. Sequenced here: peripheral blood mononuclear cells (PBMCs), sampled when the disease was refractory, from a patient treated with antithyroid drugs. The CDR3 is CASSLVEQGAKGEQYF. In DNA form, the CDR3 reads TGTGCCAGCAGCTTAGTAGAACAGGGGGCTAAGGGCGAGCAGTACTTC.